Below, 28 T cell receptor beta chains from the same sample are listed, as sequenced in a study of T cells expressing NK-cell markers. TCRdb reanalyzed the 5' RACE reads and collapses them to one entry per CDR3 protein, without DNA. The sample has 450,000 to 600,000 distinct CDR3 sequences. Material: blood T cells: a sorted CD56 or NKG2C T cell subset, CD4+ or CD8+ T cells, or bulk PBMC T cells (not recorded which). The source is a man aged 18 to 30 in good health.

The chain uses TRBV5-1 and TRBJ2-5; TCRdb calls TRBD1, which cannot be checked without DNA. Germline V gene data show CDR1 as SGHRS and CDR2 as YFSETQ. The CDR3 extends over 15 amino acids. The CDR3 loop reads CASSLTLQGLETQYF.

V gene TRBV7-2 combines with J gene TRBJ2-3; the TRBD1 assignment by TCRdb is unverifiable without DNA. This CDR3 is 16 amino acids long. The germline CDR1 and CDR2 sequences are SGHTA and FQGNSA. The chain's CDR3 is CASSWLTGQGTDTQYF.

The chain couples TRBV5-4 to TRBJ2-2; TCRdb's D call, TRBD1, is unchecked because there is no DNA. Per germline, CDR1 SGHNT and CDR2 YYREEE (reference sequence). The CDR3 contains 14 residues. The CDR3 sequence is CAVRRDRGIGELFF.

The CDR3 here is CASLRGIGYNEQFF. The chain recombines TRBV10-2 with TRBJ2-1; TCRdb names TRBD1, which stays unverified in the absence of DNA. Germline V gene data show CDR1 as WSHSY and CDR2 as SAAADI. This CDR3 comprises 14 residues.

V usage is TRBV6-1 and J usage is TRBJ1-6; absent DNA, TCRdb's TRBD1 call cannot be checked. The CDR3 totals 14 residues. Per the germline V gene, CDR1 is MNHNS and CDR2 is SASEGT. CDR3 amino acids: CASRTQTGNSPLHF.

The chain couples TRBV5-1 to TRBJ1-1. The CDR3 is made up of 14 amino acids. From germline, CDR1 is SGHRS and CDR2 YFSETQ. The CDR3 is CASSLEYMNTEAFF. Together with reference TRBV5-1 and TRBJ1-1, the CDR3 gives the full variable domain: KAGVTQTPRYLIKTRGQQVTLSCSPISGHRSVSWYQQTPGQGLQFLFEYFSETQRNKGNFPGRFSGRQFSNSRSEMNVSTLELGDSALYLCASSLEYMNTEAFFGQGTRLTVV.

The chain couples TRBV10-3 to TRBJ2-5; the TRBD1 assignment by TCRdb is unverifiable without DNA. The CDR3 extends over 13 amino acids. Looked up from germline, CDR1 is ENHRY and CDR2 is SYGVKD. CDR3 sequence: CAITAGQGETQYF.

The chain couples TRBV11-2 to TRBJ2-7; TCRdb lists TRBD2, though no DNA is available to test this call. In germline, CDR1 is SGHAT, CDR2 FQNNGV. The CDR3 sequence is 15 residues long. CDR3 loop: CASSQTSGASYEQYF.

V and J are TRBV6-1 and TRBJ2-4; TCRdb indicates TRBD2, and absent DNA this call remains unverified. Germline CDR1 reads MNHNS; CDR2 reads SASEGT. The CDR3 is made up of 17 amino acids. CDR3 region: CASGTSGSDGAKNIQYF.

The chain uses TRBV2 and TRBJ2-1; the D gene TCRdb calls, TRBD1, cannot be checked with no DNA. CDR1 and CDR2 (germline): SNHLY, FYNNEI. The CDR3 has 15 residues. The CDR3 sequence: CASIPGTGLFNEQFF.

The rearrangement links TRBV18 to TRBJ2-3; TCRdb gives TRBD2 as the D gene, but with no DNA this cannot be confirmed. This CDR3 is built from 16 residues. CDR1 is KGHSH, CDR2 LQKENI, per germline. CDR3 protein: CASSDSGLARTDTQYF.

The chain employs TRBV20-1 and TRBJ2-1; there is no DNA to check the TCRdb D call of TRBD2. The V gene's germline CDR1 is DFQATT and CDR2 SNEGSKA (reference sequence). The CDR3 runs 15 residues. The CDR3 sequence is CSARSPRLASWEQFF.

The V call is TRBV7-2, the J call TRBJ2-1; TCRdb proposes TRBD1, but this gene call is untestable without DNA. Germline CDR1 SGHTA, CDR2 FQGNSA. CDR3 length: 15 residues. CDR3 in amino acids: CASTPQRPPYNEQFF.

Here the CDR3 reads CSAAGSKVGANVLTF. The chain carries TRBV20-1 and TRBJ2-6. The CDR3 is made up of 15 amino acids. CDR1 is DFQATT and CDR2 is SNEGSKA in the germline V gene (reference sequence).

The chain combines TRBV27 with TRBJ2-1; the TRBD2 assignment by TCRdb is unverifiable without DNA. Germline assignment: CDR1 MNHEY and CDR2 SMNVEV (reference sequence). CDR3 size: 17 residues. Here the CDR3 reads CASSLSRVLAGEDEQFF.

The chain is built from TRBV7-2 and TRBJ2-2; the D call of TRBD2 rests on TCRdb alone, since no DNA is present to check it. The CDR3 runs to 17 residues. CDR1 is SGHTA, CDR2 FQGNSA, per germline. CDR3 protein: CASSFPPADRGLGELFF.

The chain couples TRBV29-1 to TRBJ2-2. This CDR3 has 12 amino acids. Germline CDR1 is SQVTM and CDR2 is ANQGSEA. The CDR3 protein is CSGFTVTGELFF.

This CDR3 is CASSARLAPLSYNEQFF. The chain carries TRBV12-3 or TRBV12-4 and TRBJ2-1; TCRdb outputs TRBD2, but without DNA this stays unchecked. The CDR3 sequence is 17 residues long.

This chain uses TRBV2 with TRBJ2-3; the TCRdb call, TRBD2, lacks DNA for checking. Germline V gene data show CDR1 as SNHLY and CDR2 as FYNNEI. This CDR3 region has 15 residues. Here the CDR3 reads CASRVTSVSTDTQYF.

The gene calls are TRBV29-1 and TRBJ2-1; TCRdb's D gene call, TRBD1, goes unchecked for lack of DNA. Looked up from germline, CDR1 is SQVTM and CDR2 is ANQGSEA. This CDR3 region has 12 residues. This CDR3 reads CSERQGYNEQFF.

This rearrangement joins TRBV6-2 or TRBV6-3 to TRBJ2-1. The CDR3 covers 15 residues. CDR1 and CDR2 (germline): MNHEY, SVGEGT. The CDR3 spells CASSYSIARLDEQFF.

J is TRBJ2-4 and V is TRBV5-4; TCRdb designates TRBD2, a call that cannot be tested without DNA. Germline values: CDR1 SGHNT, CDR2 YYREEE (reference sequence). The length of the CDR3 is 19 residues. CDR3 protein: CASSSLPGLAELAKNIQYF.

V and J are TRBV20-1 and TRBJ1-4; TCRdb lists TRBD1, though no DNA is available to test this call. Germline CDR1 reads DFQATT; CDR2 reads SNEGSKA (reference sequence). This CDR3 is built from 18 residues. The CDR3 loop reads CSARAAGQGAQMDEKLFF.

The chain recombines TRBV9 with TRBJ2-1; the TCRdb call, TRBD2, lacks DNA for checking. The CDR3 is 14 residues long. The germline gives CDR1 SGDLS, CDR2 YYNGEE. This CDR3 reads CASSVQREYNEQFF.

This chain joins TRBV12-3 or TRBV12-4 and TRBJ2-1; TCRdb lists TRBD1, though no DNA is available to test this call. The CDR3 is 14 residues long. The CDR3 loop reads CASSEGALNNEQFF.

The gene calls are TRBV30 and TRBJ2-1. Germline loops: CDR1 GTSNPN, CDR2 SVGIG (reference sequence). CDR3 size: 12 residues. The CDR3 protein is CAWSVRHYEQFF.

This chain joins TRBV10-3 and TRBJ1-5; the TCRdb call, TRBD1, lacks DNA for checking. This CDR3 contains 15 residues. Germline lookup yields CDR1 ENHRY and CDR2 SYGVKD. The CDR3: CAIKAGIGGNQPQHF.

The chain links TRBV4-2 to TRBJ2-6; TCRdb's assignment of TRBD2 cannot be checked, as there is no DNA. There are 18 residues in the CDR3. Germline CDR1 and CDR2: LGHNA and YNFKEQ. The CDR3 spells CASSQASGALKGANVLTF.